What follows describes a single TCR beta chain. No antigen is known for it. These data belong to a study of shared clonotypes between healthy human individuals. The V gene end was trimmed by 2 bases and the J gene end by 1 base; junction bases not matched to a gene: 4. Germline V CDR1 and CDR2: SGHRS, YFSETQ. The CDR3 spans 16 residues. Healthy adults negative for HIV, lacking recent acute infections or vaccinations, served as donors. Study outcomes and limitations: Donor scarcity curtailed the genetic and exposure-history diversity represented herein.

The input for sorted-subset replicate PCRs was 200 to 250 ng DNA, some 30,000 T cell genomes. TCRdb's table, derived via immunoSEQ multiplex PCR, lists solely in-frame clones and lacks some. This table has approximately 980,000 clones, 60% to 85% appearing once. The source material was memory CD4+ T cells sorted from blood. Subset in this sample: CD45RA-negative fraction. The origin of this receptor is a man younger than 35 in good health. The chain employs TRBV5-1 and TRBJ2-1; 9 bases map to TRBD2. In nucleotides, the CDR3 is TGCGCCAGCAGCTTCCTAGCGGGGACTTCCTACAATGAGCAGTTCTTC. Protein: CASSFLAGTSYNEQFF.